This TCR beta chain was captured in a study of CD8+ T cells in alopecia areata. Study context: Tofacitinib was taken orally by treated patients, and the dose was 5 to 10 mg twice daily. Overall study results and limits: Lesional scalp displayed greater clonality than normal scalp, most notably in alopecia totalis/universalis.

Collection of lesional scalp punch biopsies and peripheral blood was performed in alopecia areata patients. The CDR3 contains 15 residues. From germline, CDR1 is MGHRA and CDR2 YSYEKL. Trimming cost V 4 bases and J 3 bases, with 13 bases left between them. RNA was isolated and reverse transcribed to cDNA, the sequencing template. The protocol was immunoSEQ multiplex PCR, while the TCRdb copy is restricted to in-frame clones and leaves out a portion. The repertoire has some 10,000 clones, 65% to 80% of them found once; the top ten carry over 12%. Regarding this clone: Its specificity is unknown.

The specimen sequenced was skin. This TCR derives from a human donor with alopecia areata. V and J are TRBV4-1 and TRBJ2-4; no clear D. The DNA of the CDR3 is TGCGCCAGCAGCCGGTCGGAAGGCGACAAAAACATTCAGTACTTC. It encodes CASSRSEGDKNIQYF.